What follows describes a single TCR beta chain. As processed by the authors: For nucleated cells, counts were estimated from reference gene primer amplification. Profiling relied on immunoSEQ multiplex PCR, and the TCRdb table lists in-frame clones only, not all of them. V and J calls and clone size come straight from that table; D and trimming were deduced from the DNA. Found here are approximately 200,000 clones, 65% to 90% of them singletons; the top ten hold roughly 7%. CDR1 MNHEY and CDR2 SVGAGI come from the germline V gene. This CDR3 spans 15 amino acids. V dropped 5 bases and J dropped 7; count of bases not matched to a gene: 12. This sample was included in a study of blood T cell repertoires in COVID-19. Study summary: Samples of COVID-19 (acute and convalescent) were obtained from the United States, Italy and Spain. PBMCs, B-cell-depleted T cells, or T cells provided the cDNA or gDNA that made up the material.

This receptor was taken from a woman between 50 and 59 years old with acute or convalescent COVID-19. The rearrangement joins TRBV6-5 to TRBJ1-2; 8 bases are a match to TRBD1. Sequencing used peripheral blood. CDR3: CASSLDRGESGGYTF. CDR3 nucleotides: TGTGCCAGCAGTCTTGACAGGGGAGAGTCGGGTGGCTACACCTTC.